The 31 T cell receptor beta chains listed next were all sequenced from one sample in a study of T cell repertoires in cytomegalovirus infection. Via MiXCR, TCRdb re-called the reads, giving one row per CDR3 protein. The profile shows more than 650,000 distinct CDR3 sequences, approximately 40% of them singletons. The material sequenced was PBMCs. These receptors all come from a human donor in good health (CMV status not recorded). Some clones in this sample may be carry-over from other donors' samples.

Comment on this clonotype: A junction boundary mismatches the germline segment, possibly from a read error. The chain is built from TRBV6-2 or TRBV6-3 and TRBJ1-1, with D unclear. This CDR3 has 14 residues. CDR1 is MNHEY and CDR2 is SVGEGT in the germline V gene. CDR3 loop: CASNYYGLNTEAFF. Here the CDR3 DNA reads TGTGCCAGCAATTACTATGGGCTGAACACTGAAGCTTTCTTT.

This clonotype was found a few times. The chain carries TRBV30 and TRBJ2-3; 9 positions agree with TRBD1. V lost 2 bases and J lost 3; bases outside the gene matches: 6. The CDR3 spans 15 residues. Germline V gives CDR1 GTSNPN, CDR2 SVGIG (reference sequence). The CDR3 coding sequence is TGTGCCTGGAGTATGGAGGACAGGGGAACAGATACGCAGTATTTT. Protein product: CAWSMEDRGTDTQYF. Complete variable domain (other parts from reference TRBV30 and TRBJ2-3): SQTIHQWPATLVQPVGSPLSLECTVEGTSNPNLYWYRQAAGRGLQLLFYSVGIGQISSEVPQNLSASRPQDRQFILSSKKLLLSDSGFYLCAWSMEDRGTDTQYFGPGTRLTVL.

With regard to this clonotype: The CDR3 end shows no conserved phenylalanine or tryptophan, and so a read error is likely. The V and J genes are TRBV27 and TRBJ2-1; a possible D gene is TRBD1 (6 bases). The V gene's germline CDR1 is MNHEY and CDR2 SMNVEV (reference sequence). This CDR3 is built from 15 residues. V shed 4 bases and J shed 6 bases, with 16 bases lying between them. DNA for the CDR3: TGTGCCAGCAGTTATAGTTCGGACAGACCCAATGAGCAGTTCTTA. It encodes CASSYSSDRPNEQFL.

The chain employs TRBV6-5 and TRBJ1-2; 7 positions agree with TRBD1. The ends lost 5 bases at V and 6 bases at J; junction bases unmatched: 12. CDR3 length: 15 amino acids. CDR1 is MNHEY, CDR2 SVGAGI, per germline. This chain's CDR3 is CASSENQGGSHGYTF. The CDR3 DNA follows: TGTGCCAGCAGTGAAAATCAAGGGGGCTCCCATGGCTACACCTTC.

This clonotype appeared a few times. The chain uses TRBV7-2 and TRBJ1-2; tentatively, D is TRBD1 (5 bases). The CDR3 sequence is 15 residues long. Germline CDR1 SGHTA, CDR2 FQGNSA. Trimming stripped 6 bases from V and 4 bases from J, with 18 bases between. This CDR3 reads CASSLDTKPFYGYTF. The CDR3 nucleotides read TGTGCCAGCAGTTTGGACACAAAGCCCTTCTATGGCTACACCTTC.

The chain employs TRBV7-9 and TRBJ1-5, with 11 bases that match TRBD1. The germline CDR1 and CDR2 sequences are SEHNR and FQNEAQ (reference sequence). The CDR3 covers 17 residues. Unmatched junction bases numbered 5, after V lost 3 bases and J lost 1 base. This CDR3 is CASSLWTGGMSNQPQHF. CDR3 DNA sequence: TGTGCCAGCAGCTTGTGGACAGGGGGCATGAGCAATCAGCCCCAGCATTTT.

CDR3: CASSLAPGSHNSPLHF. The CDR3, as DNA: TGTGCCAGCAGCTTAGCCCCAGGTAGTCATAATTCACCCCTCCACTTT. The gene calls are TRBV13 and TRBJ1-6; D ambiguous. CDR1 and CDR2 from the germline V gene are PRHDT and FYEKMQ (reference sequence). This CDR3 is 16 amino acids long. The V end lost 1 base, the J end lost 5 bases, and 12 bases lay between the germline ends.

Only a few counts were recorded for this clonotype. The chain employs TRBV5-5 and TRBJ1-2, with D unclear. Germline V CDR1 and CDR2: SGHKS, YYEKEE (reference sequence). Trimming pared 0 bases from V and 3 bases from J, leaving 9 bases between. The CDR3 runs 14 residues. The CDR3 coding sequence is TGTGCCAGCAGCTTGGACGACGTCGACTATGGCTACACCTTC. Amino acid sequence: CASSLDDVDYGYTF.

The chain links TRBV28 to TRBJ2-5, with D possibly being TRBD1 or TRBD2 (5 bases each). The V gene's germline CDR1 is MDHEN and CDR2 SYDVKM. Trimming cost V 6 bases and J 2 bases, with 13 bases left between them. The CDR3 is 14 amino acids. CDR3 nucleotide sequence: TGTGCCAGCAGCGTCATGGGGGTTCAAGAGACCCAGTACTTC. As protein: CASSVMGVQETQYF.

There are a few counts of this clonotype. The chain recombines TRBV7-2 with TRBJ2-7; the match to TRBD2 covers 10 bases. The CDR3 covers 15 residues. V lost 5 bases to trimming and J lost 9 bases; unmatched junction nucleotides: 13. From germline, CDR1 is SGHTA and CDR2 FQGNSA. CDR3 in amino acids: CASSQYSGRWGGQYF. CDR3 in DNA: TGTGCCAGCAGCCAATATAGCGGGAGGTGGGGCGGGCAGTACTTC.

Remarks on this clonotype: One end of the junction is discordant with germline, which a read error may explain. This sequence joins TRBV2 and TRBJ1-5, with 10 positions matching TRBD1. Germline V gives CDR1 SNHLY, CDR2 FYNNEI. There are 14 residues in the CDR3. CDR3 DNA: TGTGCCAGCAGGACAGGGGGCGTAGGGCAGCCCCGGCATTTT. Translating gives CASRTGGVGQPRHF.

The chain carries TRBV6-2 or TRBV6-3 and TRBJ1-3; no firm D call. Germline values: CDR1 MNHEY, CDR2 SVGEGT. The CDR3 has 16 residues. Trimming pared 0 bases from V and 0 bases from J, leaving 9 bases between. CDR3 in amino acids: CASSYSRPNSGNTIYF. The CDR3 DNA sequence: TGTGCCAGCAGTTACTCGAGGCCGAACTCTGGAAACACCATATATTTT.

V gene TRBV19 combines with J gene TRBJ1-5; D gene ambiguous. V lost 6 bases and J lost 5, with 11 bases in between. The germline CDR1 and CDR2 sequences are LNHDA and SQIVND (reference sequence). The CDR3 has 13 residues. The CDR3 protein is CASRVDEDQPQHF. CDR3 DNA sequence: TGTGCCAGTAGGGTCGACGAGGATCAGCCCCAGCATTTT.

This clonotype was seen once. The V call is TRBV25-1, the J call TRBJ1-2; TRBD1 might be the D (5 bases). V was pared by 1 base and J by 4 bases, with 16 bases between. Germline CDR1 reads MGHDK; CDR2 reads SYGVNS. The CDR3 spans 16 residues. CDR3 sequence: CASSEWSGGSVYGYTF. The CDR3 region has the DNA TGTGCCAGCAGTGAATGGTCCGGGGGTTCGGTCTATGGCTACACCTTC.

This clonotype was observed many times. This rearrangement joins TRBV6-1 to TRBJ2-3; no clear D gene. This CDR3 has 12 residues. Germline V gene data show CDR1 as MNHNS and CDR2 as SASEGT. Trimming removed 4 bases from V and 5 bases from J, with 7 bases in between. CDR3 sequence (DNA): TGTGCCAGCAGTGTAGGGCGAGATACGCAGTATTTT. This translates into CASSVGRDTQYF.

This clonotype was counted between two and nine times. The gene calls are TRBV11-1 and TRBJ2-1, with TRBD2 identical over 7 bases. Losses at the gene ends were 1 base for V and 6 bases for J; bases not matched to a gene: 3. Looked up from germline, CDR1 is SGHAT and CDR2 is FQDESV (reference sequence). This CDR3 has 14 amino acids. The CDR3 nucleotides are TGTGCCAGCAGCTTAGTGCGGGAGCGCAATGAGCAGTTCTTC. Its translation is CASSLVRERNEQFF. Combining the CDR3 with reference TRBV11-1 and TRBJ2-1 gives the whole variable domain EAEVAQSPRYKITEKSQAVAFWCDPISGHATLYWYRQILGQGPELLVQFQDESVVDDSQLPKDRFSAERLKGVDSTLKIQPAELGDSAMYLCASSLVRERNEQFFGPGTRLTVL.

This rearrangement joins TRBV20-1 to TRBJ1-2; possible D gene TRBD1, 6 bases. CDR3 length: 16 residues. The V gene lost 2 bases and the J gene lost 1 base, with 17 bases spanning the gap. CDR1 is DFQATT, CDR2 SNEGSKA, per germline (reference sequence). The CDR3 loop is CSARKTQGIRNYGYTF. The CDR3 nucleotides read TGCAGTGCTAGAAAGACCCAGGGGATTCGTAACTATGGCTACACCTTC.

V gene TRBV20-1 combines with J gene TRBJ1-5, with TRBD1 matching over 9 bases. The CDR3 spans 15 residues. Per the germline V gene, CDR1 is DFQATT and CDR2 is SNEGSKA (reference sequence). The V segment lost 7 bases and the J segment 1 base; nucleotides outside the gene matches: 8. In nucleotides, the CDR3 is TGCAGTGGCGTGCTGGGGACAGGGAGCAATCAGCCCCAGCATTTT. Its translation is CSGVLGTGSNQPQHF.

This clonotype came up many times. The chain couples TRBV11-3 to TRBJ2-2, with 9 bases identical to TRBD1. The junction had 4 bases not matched to a gene; V was cut back by 4 bases and J by 4 bases. The CDR3 has 15 amino acids. Germline V gives CDR1 SGHNT, CDR2 YENEEA. CDR3 in amino acids: CASSSLTGGTGELFF. Written as DNA, the CDR3 is TGTGCCAGCAGCTCCTTGACAGGGGGCACCGGGGAGCTGTTTTTT.

V is TRBV6-5 and J is TRBJ1-5, with unresolved D. The CDR3 covers 18 residues. Germline V CDR1 and CDR2: MNHEY, SVGAGI. Trimming took off 5 bases at V and 5 bases at J, with 25 bases between the two ends. The CDR3 region is CASSTSRINLSVDQPQHF. For the CDR3, the DNA is TGTGCCAGCAGTACAAGCCGTATTAATCTCTCCGTGGATCAGCCCCAGCATTTT.

There are a few counts of this clonotype. The genes are TRBV7-8 and TRBJ2-7; 13 bases agree with TRBD2. Germline V CDR1 and CDR2: SGHVS, FQNEAQ. V was clipped by 2 bases and J by 6 bases; unmatched bases: 1. CDR3 length: 14 amino acids. The CDR3 nucleotides are TGTGCCAGCAGCTTAAGGACTAGCGGGAGCGAGCAGTACTTC. It is translated as CASSLRTSGSEQYF.

There are a few counts of this clonotype. This chain uses TRBV4-1 with TRBJ2-7, with D uncertain. The CDR3 contains 15 residues. Germline loops: CDR1 MGHRA, CDR2 YSYEKL. Trimming left V 2 bases short and J 4 bases short, with 15 bases between. The CDR3 sequence: CASSQFYLTSYEQYF. The CDR3 DNA follows: TGCGCCAGCAGCCAATTCTACCTTACAAGTTACGAGCAGTACTTC.

This chain links TRBV6-7 with TRBJ2-2; D unresolved. TRBV6-7 is placed among ORFs of uncertain function. This CDR3 is 18 amino acids long. V lost 0 bases and J lost 7, with 21 bases in between. The CDR3 DNA is TGTGCCAGCAGTTACTCCAAGGGTGGTCTGGGATTCGGCGGGGAGCTGTTTTTT. Translation: CASSYSKGGLGFGGELFF.

J is TRBJ2-2 and V is TRBV12-3 or TRBV12-4; weak D call: TRBD2 (5 bases). This CDR3 is 17 amino acids long. The V end lost 3 bases, the J end lost 2 bases, and 16 bases lay between the germline ends. The CDR3 DNA reads as TGTGCCAGCAGTTTCGGGGAGCTCCGTATTAACACCGGGGAGCTGTTTTTT. It yields the protein CASSFGELRINTGELFF.

The gene calls are TRBV12-3 or TRBV12-4 and TRBJ1-5; TRBD1 aligns across 8 bases. The CDR3 covers 13 residues. J gave up 9 bases and V 4 bases, and 5 bases lay outside the gene matches. The CDR3 nucleotides are TGTGCCAGCAGTTCAGGGGGCTGGATGCCCCAGCATTTT. This encodes CASSSGGWMPQHF.

This clonotype was found many times. The CDR3, as DNA: TGTGCCAGCAGGGAAGGGAGTCCGGGACAGGGGGCCTACAATGAGCAGTTCTTC. It translates to CASREGSPGQGAYNEQFF. The chain has TRBV7-9 and TRBJ2-1; 11 bases agree with TRBD1. This CDR3 comprises 18 residues. After removal of 6 bases from V and 2 bases from J, the junction contained 12 bases not matched to a gene. Germline CDR1 is SEHNR and CDR2 is FQNEAQ (reference sequence).

This chain joins TRBV19 and TRBJ2-3, with 8 bases lining up with TRBD2. The CDR3 is 16 residues long. Losses at the gene ends were 2 bases for V and 1 base for J; bases not matched to a gene: 5. Looked up from germline, CDR1 is LNHDA and CDR2 is SQIVND (reference sequence). The CDR3 is CASSIIQAGGTDTQYF. The CDR3 DNA reads as TGTGCCAGTAGTATAATTCAAGCGGGGGGCACAGATACGCAGTATTTT. The full variable domain, in which reference TRBV19 and TRBJ2-3 provide the parts outside the CDR3, is DGGITQSPKYLFRKEGQNVTLSCEQNLNHDAMYWYRQDPGQGLRLIYYSQIVNDFQKGDIAEGYSVSREKKESFPLTVTSAQKNPTAFYLCASSIIQAGGTDTQYFGPGTRLTVL.

A note on this clonotype: Relative to the germline gene, one junction end is altered; a read error may explain this. The V and J genes are TRBV27 and TRBJ1-4; tentative D call: TRBD1 (6 bases). The germline V gene has CDR1 MNHEY and CDR2 SMNVEV (reference sequence). This CDR3 is 13 amino acids long. CDR3 amino acids: CASSFRGDEILFF. The CDR3 DNA sequence: TGTGCCAGCAGTTTCAGGGGAGATGAAATACTGTTTTTT.

The chain employs TRBV4-1 and TRBJ1-5; a weak D match, TRBD1 (6 bases). The CDR3 is made up of 17 amino acids. Germline V gene sequence: CDR1 MGHRA, CDR2 YSYEKL. Trimming took off 1 base at V and 4 bases at J, with 17 bases between the two ends. The CDR3 DNA reads TGCGCCAGCAGCCAAGCCAACGGGGGGCTCTGGAATCAGCCCCAGCATTTT. Translation: CASSQANGGLWNQPQHF.

The table lists this clonotype with a few counts. V and J are TRBV6-1 and TRBJ1-2; 8 bases map to TRBD1. Germline-derived CDR1 and CDR2 are MNHNS and SASEGT. Trimming took 10 bases from V and 8 from J; bases not matched to a gene: 9. The CDR3 covers 12 residues. In nucleotides, the CDR3 is TGTGCCACCCAGGGGGCCGGTTACGGCTACACCTTC. The encoded protein is CATQGAGYGYTF.

This clonotype has more than one count but fewer than ten. This chain links TRBV7-2 with TRBJ1-1; unclear D gene. The germline V gene encodes CDR1 SGHTA and CDR2 FQGNSA. The CDR3 runs 16 residues. V was cut by 1 base and J by 2 bases, with 14 bases left in between. CDR3 coding DNA: TGTGCCAGCAGCTTAGTCGGGCAGGCTATTAACACTGAAGCTTTCTTT. It codes for CASSLVGQAINTEAFF.